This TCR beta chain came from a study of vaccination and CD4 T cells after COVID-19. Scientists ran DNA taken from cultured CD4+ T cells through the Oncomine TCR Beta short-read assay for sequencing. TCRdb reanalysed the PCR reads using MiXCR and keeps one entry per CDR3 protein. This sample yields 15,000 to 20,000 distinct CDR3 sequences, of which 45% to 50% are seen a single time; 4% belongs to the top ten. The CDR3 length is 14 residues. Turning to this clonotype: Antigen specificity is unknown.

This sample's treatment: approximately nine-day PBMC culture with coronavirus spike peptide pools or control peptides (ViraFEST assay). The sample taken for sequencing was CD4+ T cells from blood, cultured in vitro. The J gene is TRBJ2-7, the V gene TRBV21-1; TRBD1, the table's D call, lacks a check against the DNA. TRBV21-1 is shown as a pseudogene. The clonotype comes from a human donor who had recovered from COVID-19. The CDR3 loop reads CASSRRTGGDEQYF. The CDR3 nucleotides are TGTGCCAGCAGCCGTCGGACAGGGGGAGACGAGCAGTACTTC.